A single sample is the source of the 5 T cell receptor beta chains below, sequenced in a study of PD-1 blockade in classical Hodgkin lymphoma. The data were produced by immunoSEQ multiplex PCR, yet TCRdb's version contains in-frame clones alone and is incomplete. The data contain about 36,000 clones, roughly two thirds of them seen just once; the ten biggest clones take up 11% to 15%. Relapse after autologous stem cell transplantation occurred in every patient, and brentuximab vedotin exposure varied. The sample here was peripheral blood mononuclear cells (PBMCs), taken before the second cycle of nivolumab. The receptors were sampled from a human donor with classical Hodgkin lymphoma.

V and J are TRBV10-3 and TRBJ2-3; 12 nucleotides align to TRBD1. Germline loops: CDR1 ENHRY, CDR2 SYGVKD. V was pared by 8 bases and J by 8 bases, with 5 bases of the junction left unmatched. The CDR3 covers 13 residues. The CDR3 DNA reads TGTGCCATCGAGGGACAGGGGGCGCGTACGCAGTATTTT. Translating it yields CAIEGQGARTQYF.

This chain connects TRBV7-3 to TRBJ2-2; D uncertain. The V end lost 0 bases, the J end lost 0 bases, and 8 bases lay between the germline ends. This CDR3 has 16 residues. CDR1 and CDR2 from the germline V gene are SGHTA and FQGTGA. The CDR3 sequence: CASSLTPRTNTGELFF. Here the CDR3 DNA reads TGTGCCAGCAGCTTAACACCTCGGACGAACACCGGGGAGCTGTTTTTT.

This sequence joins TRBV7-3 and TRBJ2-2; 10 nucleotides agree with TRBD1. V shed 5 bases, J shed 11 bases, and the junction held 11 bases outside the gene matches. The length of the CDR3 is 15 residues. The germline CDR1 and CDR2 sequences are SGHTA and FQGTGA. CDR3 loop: CASSTRQGATRELFF. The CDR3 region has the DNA TGTGCCAGCAGCACTCGACAGGGGGCTACGAGAGAGCTGTTTTTT.

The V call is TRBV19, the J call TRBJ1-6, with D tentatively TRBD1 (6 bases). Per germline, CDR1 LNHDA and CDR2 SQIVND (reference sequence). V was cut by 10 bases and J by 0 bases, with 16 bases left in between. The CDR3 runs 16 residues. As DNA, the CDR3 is TGTGCCACCGCTGAGGGGGGGAGCTCCTATAATTCACCCCTCCACTTT. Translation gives CATAEGGSSYNSPLHF.

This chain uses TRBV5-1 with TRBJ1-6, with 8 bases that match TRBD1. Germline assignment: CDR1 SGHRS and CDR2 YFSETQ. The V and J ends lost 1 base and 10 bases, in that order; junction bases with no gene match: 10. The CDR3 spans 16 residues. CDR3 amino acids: CASSLSSGGGGSPLHF. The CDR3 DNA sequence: TGCGCCAGCAGCTTGTCGTCAGGGGGCGGTGGGTCACCCCTCCACTTT.